Shown below are 15 T cell receptor beta chains from a single sample sequenced in a study of T cell responses to AZD1222 COVID-19 vaccine. Data came from immunoSEQ multiplex PCR; TCRdb stores just in-frame clones and leaves some out. The sample includes 120,000 to 150,000 clones, roughly 89% seen only once; the top ten take roughly 1.7%. The sample in question was peripheral blood, obtained 28 days after the second AZD1222 dose. These TCRs come from an adult who received the AZD1222 COVID-19 vaccine.

The J gene is TRBJ1-2, the V gene TRBV3-1 (or the pseudogene TRBV3-2), with a tentative D call TRBD1 (5 bases). This CDR3 contains 14 residues. The germline V and J ends were trimmed by 1 base and 14 bases, with 20 bases remaining between them. The germline CDR1 and CDR2 sequences are LGHDT and YNNKEL (reference sequence). CDR3 bases: TGTGCCAGCAGCCAAGCAGGGACGGAGCTATGCCCTACCTTC. Protein: CASSQAGTELCPTF.

The count of this clone is one. The chain recombines TRBV11-3 with TRBJ1-1; no definite D call. CDR3 length: 12 amino acids. Germline values: CDR1 SGHNT, CDR2 YENEEA. Trimming cost V 5 bases and J 11 bases, with 15 bases left between them. In DNA form, the CDR3 reads TGTGCCAGCAGCCCCTTGGGTGTGAAGGCTTTCTTT. Amino acids: CASSPLGVKAFF.

V and J are TRBV4-1 and TRBJ2-7; D may be TRBD1 (5 bases). CDR1 and CDR2 from the germline V gene are MGHRA and YSYEKL. The CDR3 totals 14 residues. Between the trimmed V and J ends, which lost 3 bases and 0 bases, there was a span of 9 bases. CDR3 region: CASSQPTVSYEQYF. The CDR3 nucleotides read TGCGCCAGCAGCCAGCCGACAGTCTCCTACGAGCAGTACTTC.

The V and J genes are TRBV6-1 and TRBJ2-1, with a weak D call TRBD1 (5 bases). Trimming took off 2 bases at V and 4 bases at J, with 9 bases between the two ends. CDR3 length equals 14 residues. Germline V CDR1 and CDR2: MNHNS, SASEGT. Written as DNA, the CDR3 is TGTGCCAGCAGTGAAATGGCAGGGTACAATGAGCAGTTCTTC. Translation gives CASSEMAGYNEQFF.

This clone was detected only once. The chain joins TRBV27 to TRBJ1-5; 7 positions match TRBD1. CDR1 MNHEY and CDR2 SMNVEV come from the germline V gene (reference sequence). Unmatched junction bases numbered 1, after V lost 6 bases and J lost 2 bases. The CDR3 length is 13 residues. CDR3: CASRQGGNQPQHF. The CDR3 bases are TGTGCCAGCAGGCAGGGGGGCAATCAGCCCCAGCATTTT.

This sequence joins TRBV9 and TRBJ1-5; TRBD1 might be the D (5 bases). CDR1 is SGDLS and CDR2 is YYNGEE in the germline V gene. The CDR3 length is 15 residues. V lost 0 bases and J lost 8, with 15 bases in between. CDR3 sequence reads: CASSVAGTGGEPQHF. CDR3 in DNA: TGTGCCAGCAGCGTAGCTGGGACCGGGGGGGAGCCCCAGCATTTT.

The gene calls are TRBV6-2 or TRBV6-3 and TRBJ1-5; D might be TRBD1 (5 bases). This CDR3 region has 15 residues. In germline, CDR1 is MNHEY, CDR2 SVGEGT. V lost 0 bases and J lost 6, with 12 bases in between. The CDR3 DNA reads TGTGCCAGCAGTTACTCGTCTCGGGGCGGTCAGCCCCAGCATTTT. It translates to CASSYSSRGGQPQHF.

The chain carries TRBV5-1 and TRBJ2-5, with D perhaps TRBD2 (6 bases). V dropped 4 bases and J dropped 2 bases, with 12 bases sitting between them. The CDR3 consists of 14 residues. CDR1 is SGHRS and CDR2 is YFSETQ in the germline V gene. This CDR3 is CASSTGREQETQYF. DNA of the CDR3: TGCGCCAGCAGCACCGGCCGGGAGCAAGAGACCCAGTACTTC.

V usage is TRBV5-1 and J usage is TRBJ1-4; a weak D match, TRBD1 (5 bases). The CDR3 contains 14 residues. Germline values: CDR1 SGHRS, CDR2 YFSETQ. V lost 4 bases and J lost 5, with 12 bases in between. Here the CDR3 reads CASSRDGVNEKLFF. In nucleotides, the CDR3 is TGCGCCAGCAGCCGGGACGGGGTCAATGAAAAACTGTTTTTT.

The chain couples TRBV7-2 to TRBJ2-5; D may be TRBD2 (7 bases). The CDR3 spans 12 residues. In germline, CDR1 is SGHTA, CDR2 FQGNSA. The DNA of the CDR3 is TGTGCGGGGGGGACATACCAAGAGACCCAGTACTTC. As protein: CAGGTYQETQYF.

The chain links TRBV6-6 to TRBJ1-1, with TRBD1 matching 7 bases. Germline loops: CDR1 MNHNY, CDR2 SVGAGI (reference sequence). Unmatched junction bases numbered 7, after V lost 5 bases and J lost 1 base. The CDR3 is 15 amino acids. The DNA of the CDR3 is TGTGCCAGCAGTGATACCGGGACAGCGAACACTGAAGCTTTCTTT. Amino acid sequence: CASSDTGTANTEAFF.

The chain is built from TRBV28 and TRBJ2-5; the D is unclear. The CDR3 spans 13 residues. Germline CDR1 MDHEN, CDR2 SYDVKM. The V end lost 3 bases, the J end lost 1 base, and 6 bases lay between the germline ends. The CDR3 reads CASSFIGQETQYF. In DNA, the CDR3 is TGTGCCAGCAGTTTTATCGGCCAAGAGACCCAGTACTTC. The full variable domain, completed using reference TRBV28 and TRBJ2-5, is DVKVTQSSRYLVKRTGEKVFLECVQDMDHENMFWYRQDPGLGLRLIYFSYDVKMKEKGDIPEGYSVSREKKERFSLILESASTNQTSMYLCASSFIGQETQYFGPGTRLLVL.

The rearrangement uses TRBV30 and TRBJ2-7; 7 bases are a match to TRBD2. The CDR3 runs 17 residues. The V gene's germline CDR1 is GTSNPN and CDR2 SVGIG (reference sequence). Trimming at V came to 6 bases and at J to 0 bases, leaving 17 bases not matched to a gene. The chain's CDR3 is CACPTSREGGSSYEQYF. CDR3 nucleotide sequence: TGTGCCTGCCCCACGTCGAGGGAGGGCGGGTCCTCCTACGAGCAGTACTTC.

The chain carries TRBV5-4 and TRBJ2-1, with D possibly matching TRBD2 (5 bases). CDR3 size: 15 residues. Germline V gene sequence: CDR1 SGHNT, CDR2 YYREEE (reference sequence). The germline V and J ends were trimmed by 2 bases and 7 bases, with 16 bases remaining between them. The CDR3 DNA is TGTGCCAGCAGCTTTCGGTCGGGAAGAGGGAATGAGCAGTTCTTC. Translated, it gives CASSFRSGRGNEQFF.

The J gene is TRBJ1-4, the V gene TRBV6-2 or TRBV6-3; tentatively, D is TRBD1 (5 bases). Germline values: CDR1 MNHEY, CDR2 SVGEGT. The CDR3 length is 14 residues. Trimming cost V 5 bases and J 4 bases, with 11 bases left between them. CDR3 nucleotide sequence: TGTGCCAGCAGTCCCCGGGGGAATAATGAAAAACTGTTTTTT. Residues: CASSPRGNNEKLFF.